One T cell receptor (beta chain) is described in this entry. Its matching antigen is unknown. Using RNA transcripts as the source, TCR beta CDR3 regions were amplified. A first-round RT-PCR of the TCR CDR3 used the HTBI primer set. Via MiXCR, TCRdb re-called the multiplex PCR reads, giving one row per CDR3 protein. Of over 700,000 distinct CDR3 sequences listed, approximately 40% are singletons. The data stem from a study of T cells in Graves' hyperthyroidism and ophthalmopathy. Findings and limits, study-wide: In blood, most of the thyroid clonotypes expanded above 0.001 were also present.

Stable Graves' hyperthyroidism denoted no ophthalmopathy progression over 18 months. Among the patients, aged 18 to 65, hyperthyroidism was newly diagnosed and had lasted under 2 months. The V end lost 5 bases, the J end lost 3 bases, and 20 bases lay between the germline ends. Germline assignment: CDR1 LNHDA and CDR2 SQIVND (reference sequence). CDR3 size: 16 residues. Sequences were obtained from blood. This chain uses TRBV19 with TRBJ2-7; either TRBD1 or TRBD2 may supply D (5 bases each). The clonotype was recovered from a man younger than 35 with Graves' hyperthyroidism. This CDR3 is CASSPIVGAQSYEQYF. The CDR3 nucleotides are TGTGCCAGTAGTCCCATTGTCGGGGCTCAAAGCTACGAGCAGTACTTC.